This paragraph reports one TCR beta chain. Antigen unknown. A much larger clone differs by one base, so this may be a read error. These data originate in a study of T-cell reconstitution after alpha-beta-depleted transplantation in children. Regarding the study as a whole: Several hundred graft clones that had expanded were reportedly the source of alpha-beta T cells about two months after transplant. For some patients, TCRbeta diversity was high at day 60 because of recipient T cells and thymic progenitors that survived.

This CDR3 has 14 amino acids. Germline CDR1 is KGHDR and CDR2 is SFDVKD. Preparation of the TCRbeta library used unique molecular identifiers. MiXCR, applied by TCRdb to the PCR reads, yields one record per CDR3 protein. The sample has about 250,000 distinct CDR3 sequences; 20% to 30% are singletons. The sequence was obtained from a female patient aged 2 to 10 who had a stem cell transplant for congenital amegakaryocytic thrombocytopenia, so the T cells may come from the graft donor. The chain is built from TRBV24-1 and TRBJ1-5; D not certain. The material was PBMCs, mostly from graft donor cells, obtained 360 days after TCRalphabeta/CD19-depleted stem cell transplant. This chain's CDR3 is CATSHRALNQRQHF. The CDR3 nucleotides read TGTGCCACCAGCCACCGGGCCCTCAATCAGCGCCAGCATTTT.